The 5 T cell receptor beta chains in this list originate from one sample, sequenced in a study of T-cell memory formation after mild COVID-19. TCRdb re-called the 5' RACE reads with MiXCR, one entry per CDR3 protein. The data hold about 250,000 distinct CDR3 sequences, with roughly 18% observed a single time. Sequencing was carried out using PBMCs or a T cell subset sorted from them (not recorded which). The receptors were gathered from a man younger than 35 who had mild COVID-19 (a few samples of this study predate the infection). Cell type and time point are not known.

J is TRBJ2-4 and V is TRBV7-2, with unresolved D. Germline values: CDR1 SGHTA, CDR2 FQGNSA. V was shortened by 5 bases and J by 1 base, with 15 bases between the two germline ends. The CDR3 spans 16 residues. The CDR3 nucleotides are TGTGCCAGCAGCACCCCCATTGCCATGGCCAAAAACATTCAGTACTTC. It is translated as CASSTPIAMAKNIQYF.

This clonotype was counted a few times. V usage is TRBV2 and J usage is TRBJ1-2; a possible D gene is TRBD1 (5 bases). Trimming removed 7 bases from V and 11 bases from J, with 17 bases in between. The CDR3 has 12 residues. CDR1 and CDR2 from the germline V gene are SNHLY and FYNNEI. CDR3 sequence: CASTWGSGGYTF. CDR3 nucleotide sequence: TGTGCCAGCACCTGGGGCAGTGGGGGTTACACCTTC.

This clonotype was observed at least ten times. The chain joins TRBV12-3 or TRBV12-4 to TRBJ2-1, with 9 bases fitting TRBD2. The ends lost 7 bases at V and 7 bases at J; junction bases unmatched: 5. CDR3 size: 13 residues. CDR3 DNA: TGTGCCAGCAAAGCGGGGGGTGGAAATGAGCAGTTCTTC. It is translated as CASKAGGGNEQFF.

This clonotype was seen more than once but under ten times. The rearrangement links TRBV6-6 to TRBJ2-2, with 7 bases matching TRBD2. This CDR3 comprises 12 residues. Trimming cost V 7 bases and J 7 bases; bases outside gene matches: 3. Germline CDR1 is MNHNY and CDR2 is SVGAGI (reference sequence). The CDR3 here is CASTPGGGELFF. As DNA, the CDR3 is TGTGCCAGCACCCCGGGGGGCGGGGAGCTGTTTTTT.

This clonotype has a handful of counts. V is TRBV7-2 and J is TRBJ1-2; D is perhaps TRBD1 (5 bases). CDR1 SGHTA and CDR2 FQGNSA come from the germline V gene. The CDR3 has 13 amino acids. Trimming took off 0 bases at V and 3 bases at J, with 5 bases between the two ends. The CDR3, as DNA: TGTGCCAGCAGCTTAGCGGGACACTATGGCTACACCTTC. Translation: CASSLAGHYGYTF.